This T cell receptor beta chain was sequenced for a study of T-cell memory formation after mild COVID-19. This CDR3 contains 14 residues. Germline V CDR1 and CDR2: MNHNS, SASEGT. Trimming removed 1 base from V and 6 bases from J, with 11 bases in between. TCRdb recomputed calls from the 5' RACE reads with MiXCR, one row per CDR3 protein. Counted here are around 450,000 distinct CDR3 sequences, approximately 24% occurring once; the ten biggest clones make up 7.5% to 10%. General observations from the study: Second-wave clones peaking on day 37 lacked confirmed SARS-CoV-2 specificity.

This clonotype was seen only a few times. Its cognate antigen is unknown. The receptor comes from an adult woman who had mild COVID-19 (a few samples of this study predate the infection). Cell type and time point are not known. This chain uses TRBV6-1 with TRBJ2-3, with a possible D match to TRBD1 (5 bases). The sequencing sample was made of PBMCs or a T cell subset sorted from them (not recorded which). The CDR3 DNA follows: TGTGCCAGCAGTGAAGTCAACCCAGGGGATACGCAGTATTTT. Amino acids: CASSEVNPGDTQYF.